Listed below are T cell receptor beta chains from one sample, sequenced in a study of response to subunit inactivated influenza vaccine. TCRdb reprocessed the RT-PCR reads with MiXCR, giving one entry per CDR3 protein. The sample consists of roughly 650,000 distinct CDR3 sequences, around 15% of them appearing once. Source: PBMCs from blood, taken 14 days before vaccination. Every receptor here comes from a middle-aged man who received an inactivated influenza vaccine. Both conserved end residues are part of each CDR3. Fields, in order: J gene, D gene, clone size, V gene, CDR3 DNA, CDR3 protein. A D gene is named only where the DNA matches it firmly. Rows may omit the clone size; those that give it use once, few, many or a size class.

j_call: TRBJ2-7; d_call: .; clone_size: .; v_call: TRBV28; cdr3_nt: TGTGCCAGCAGTTTATGGCCTTCCTACGAGCAGTACTTC; cdr3_aa: CASSLWPSYEQYF
j_call: TRBJ2-3; d_call: .; clone_size: .; v_call: TRBV20-1; cdr3_nt: TGCAGTGCTACCCACGGGGGAGATACGCAGTATTTT; cdr3_aa: CSATHGGDTQYF
j_call: TRBJ2-7; d_call: .; clone_size: .; v_call: TRBV7-6; cdr3_nt: TGTGCCAGCAGCCAGCCCGGGACTGCCTCCTACGAGCAGTACTTC; cdr3_aa: CASSQPGTASYEQYF
j_call: TRBJ2-1; d_call: .; clone_size: few; v_call: TRBV4-2; cdr3_nt: TGTGCCAGCAGCCAAGAAGGCCTAGCGTCCTACAATGAGCAGTTCTTC; cdr3_aa: CASSQEGLASYNEQFF
j_call: TRBJ2-3; d_call: .; clone_size: .; v_call: TRBV4-3; cdr3_nt: TGCGCCAGCAGCCAAGAAGGGATCGGAACAGATACGCAGTATTTT; cdr3_aa: CASSQEGIGTDTQYF
j_call: TRBJ2-7; d_call: .; clone_size: .; v_call: TRBV5-5; cdr3_nt: TGTGCCAGCCGGCAAACGGCGTCCTACGAGCAGTACTTC; cdr3_aa: CASRQTASYEQYF
j_call: TRBJ2-4; d_call: .; clone_size: few; v_call: TRBV6-2/TRBV6-3; cdr3_nt: TGTGCCAGCAGTTGGGCAGACGGGTCCAAAAACATTCAGTACTTC; cdr3_aa: CASSWADGSKNIQYF
j_call: TRBJ1-4; d_call: .; clone_size: .; v_call: TRBV15; cdr3_nt: TGTGCCACCAGCAGATCTCGGGCCGCAACTAATGAAAAACTGTTTTTT; cdr3_aa: CATSRSRAATNEKLFF
j_call: TRBJ2-5; d_call: .; clone_size: .; v_call: TRBV5-1; cdr3_nt: TGCGCCAGCAGCCCGACAATGCAAAAAGAGACCCAGTACTTC; cdr3_aa: CASSPTMQKETQYF
j_call: TRBJ2-5; d_call: TRBD1; clone_size: .; v_call: TRBV28; cdr3_nt: TGTGCCAGCAGTATTCTAGGACAGGGGGACCAAGAGACCCAGTACTTC; cdr3_aa: CASSILGQGDQETQYF
j_call: TRBJ2-7; d_call: .; clone_size: .; v_call: TRBV4-3; cdr3_nt: TGCGCCAGCAGCCAAAACCACGGGCCACAGGGCCACGAGCAGTACTTC; cdr3_aa: CASSQNHGPQGHEQYF
j_call: TRBJ2-4; d_call: .; clone_size: few; v_call: TRBV29-1; cdr3_nt: TGCAGCGTTTTGGGCCGAGAGGGCAATAACATTCAGTACTTC; cdr3_aa: CSVLGREGNNIQYF
j_call: TRBJ2-2; d_call: .; clone_size: .; v_call: TRBV20-1; cdr3_nt: TGCAGTGCCCTCATTGGGGTGAGGGGGGGGGAGCTGTTTTTT; cdr3_aa: CSALIGVRGGELFF
j_call: TRBJ1-1; d_call: .; clone_size: .; v_call: TRBV15; cdr3_nt: TGTGCCACCAGCAGAGGGAATTCAATCACTGAAGCTTTCTTT; cdr3_aa: CATSRGNSITEAFF
j_call: TRBJ2-1; d_call: .; clone_size: many; v_call: TRBV12-3/TRBV12-4; cdr3_nt: TGTGCCAGCAGTAAACGGACAACCACCTACAATGAGCAGTTCTTC; cdr3_aa: CASSKRTTTYNEQFF
j_call: TRBJ2-7; d_call: .; clone_size: .; v_call: TRBV6-5; cdr3_nt: TGTGCCAGCAGTTACTCGGGCAGGAACTACGAGCAGTACTTC; cdr3_aa: CASSYSGRNYEQYF
j_call: TRBJ1-6; d_call: .; clone_size: few; v_call: TRBV7-2; cdr3_nt: TGTGCCAGCAGCTCCTTAGGGCAGGGAAATTCACCCCTCCACTTT; cdr3_aa: CASSSLGQGNSPLHF
j_call: TRBJ1-5; d_call: .; clone_size: .; v_call: TRBV10-3; cdr3_nt: TGTGCCATCAGTGAGGAACCAGGGGGCAATCAGCCCCAGCATTTT; cdr3_aa: CAISEEPGGNQPQHF
j_call: TRBJ2-1; d_call: TRBD2; clone_size: many; v_call: TRBV6-2/TRBV6-3; cdr3_nt: TGTGCCAGCAGTTATCTAGCGGGAGGATATAATGAGCAGTTCTTC; cdr3_aa: CASSYLAGGYNEQFF
j_call: TRBJ2-7; d_call: .; clone_size: .; v_call: TRBV4-1; cdr3_nt: TGCGCCAGCAGCCAAGACGAGGGTACCTACGAGCAGTACTTC; cdr3_aa: CASSQDEGTYEQYF
j_call: TRBJ1-5; d_call: .; clone_size: .; v_call: TRBV24-1; cdr3_nt: TGTGCCACCAGTGATTGGAGGACAGGCAATCAGCCCCAGCATTTT; cdr3_aa: CATSDWRTGNQPQHF
j_call: TRBJ2-1; d_call: TRBD2; clone_size: many; v_call: TRBV4-3; cdr3_nt: TGCGCCAGCAGCCAAGAAACTAGCGGGAGTTGGTTGAATGAGCAGTTCTTC; cdr3_aa: CASSQETSGSWLNEQFF
j_call: TRBJ2-7; d_call: TRBD2; clone_size: .; v_call: TRBV4-3; cdr3_nt: TGCGCCAGCAGCCAAGATCCGAGCGGGGCTGGGGGGGAGTACTTC; cdr3_aa: CASSQDPSGAGGEYF
j_call: TRBJ2-1; d_call: .; clone_size: many; v_call: TRBV12-3/TRBV12-4; cdr3_nt: TGTGCCAGCAGTTTAGACCTACAGGGTGATGAGCAGTTCTTC; cdr3_aa: CASSLDLQGDEQFF
j_call: TRBJ1-5; d_call: TRBD1; clone_size: .; v_call: TRBV24-1; cdr3_nt: TGTGCCACCAGTGATCGGACAGGGGGCGCGAATCAGCCCCAGCATTTT; cdr3_aa: CATSDRTGGANQPQHF
j_call: TRBJ2-2; d_call: .; clone_size: many; v_call: TRBV3-1; cdr3_nt: TGTGCCAGCAGCCCACAACTGGCCGGGGAGCTGTTTTTT; cdr3_aa: CASSPQLAGELFF
j_call: TRBJ2-1; d_call: .; clone_size: many; v_call: TRBV12-3/TRBV12-4; cdr3_nt: TGTGCCAGCAGTGCCCAGGATAGCTCCTACAATGAGCAGTTCTTC; cdr3_aa: CASSAQDSSYNEQFF
j_call: TRBJ2-7; d_call: TRBD1; clone_size: few; v_call: TRBV29-1; cdr3_nt: TGCAGCGTTGAAGATCGGGACAGGGGCCAGCAGTACTTC; cdr3_aa: CSVEDRDRGQQYF
j_call: TRBJ2-2; d_call: TRBD1; clone_size: few; v_call: TRBV4-3; cdr3_nt: TGCGCCAGCAGCCAAGTGGGGACAGTGACCGGGGAGCTGTTTTTT; cdr3_aa: CASSQVGTVTGELFF
j_call: TRBJ1-1; d_call: .; clone_size: many; v_call: TRBV12-3/TRBV12-4; cdr3_nt: TGTGCCAGCTTCGGTGGTCAGGTTCACCGGGGGACTGAAGCTTTCTTT; cdr3_aa: CASFGGQVHRGTEAFF
j_call: TRBJ2-3; d_call: .; clone_size: .; v_call: TRBV2; cdr3_nt: TGTGCCAGCACTTCAGCGGGCGCGGAGGGTAACACAGATACGCAGTATTTT; cdr3_aa: CASTSAGAEGNTDTQYF
j_call: TRBJ1-5; d_call: .; clone_size: many; v_call: TRBV7-2; cdr3_nt: TGTGCCAGCAGCTCGTTTAGCAATCAGCCCCAGCATTTT; cdr3_aa: CASSSFSNQPQHF
j_call: TRBJ2-1; d_call: TRBD1; clone_size: few; v_call: TRBV5-1; cdr3_nt: TGCGCCAGCAGCTGGACCACAGGGGGCTATGAGCAGTTCTTC; cdr3_aa: CASSWTTGGYEQFF
j_call: TRBJ2-5; d_call: .; clone_size: .; v_call: TRBV29-1; cdr3_nt: TGCAGCGTTATAAGACGGCCCCAAGAGACCCAGTACTTC; cdr3_aa: CSVIRRPQETQYF
j_call: TRBJ2-3; d_call: .; clone_size: .; v_call: TRBV29-1; cdr3_nt: TGCAGCGCTACGGGACTGGCGGGACCAGATACGCAGTATTTT; cdr3_aa: CSATGLAGPDTQYF
j_call: TRBJ2-3; d_call: TRBD2; clone_size: few; v_call: TRBV20-1; cdr3_nt: TGCAGTGCTAATTCGCGGGGGGGCGCAGATACGCAGTATTTT; cdr3_aa: CSANSRGGADTQYF
j_call: TRBJ2-1; d_call: .; clone_size: .; v_call: TRBV12-3/TRBV12-4; cdr3_nt: TGTGCCAGCGGGCGCTGGATTGAGCAGTTCTTC; cdr3_aa: CASGRWIEQFF
j_call: TRBJ2-2; d_call: .; clone_size: .; v_call: TRBV30; cdr3_nt: TGTGCCTGGTGTCTCTCTCTCCGGGAGCTGTTTTTT; cdr3_aa: CAWCLSLRELFF
j_call: TRBJ1-5; d_call: .; clone_size: many; v_call: TRBV27; cdr3_nt: TGTGCCAGCAGTTTATGGGGCAATCAGCCCCAGCATTTT; cdr3_aa: CASSLWGNQPQHF
j_call: TRBJ2-3; d_call: TRBD2; clone_size: many; v_call: TRBV27; cdr3_nt: TGTGCCAGCAGTCCAATAGCGGGGGGCTATGATACGCAGTATTTT; cdr3_aa: CASSPIAGGYDTQYF
j_call: TRBJ1-2; d_call: .; clone_size: .; v_call: TRBV29-1; cdr3_nt: TGCAGCGTTGGACGCGAAGCTAACTGTGGCTACACCTTC; cdr3_aa: CSVGREANCGYTF
j_call: TRBJ2-3; d_call: .; clone_size: few; v_call: TRBV20-1; cdr3_nt: TGCAGTGCTAGAGATCGATCGGCAGGGGGCACAGATACGCAGTATTTT; cdr3_aa: CSARDRSAGGTDTQYF
j_call: TRBJ1-1; d_call: .; clone_size: few; v_call: TRBV29-1; cdr3_nt: TGCAGCGTTGAAGCAGGGGTCATAAACACTGAAGCTTTCTTT; cdr3_aa: CSVEAGVINTEAFF
j_call: TRBJ2-5; d_call: .; clone_size: .; v_call: TRBV7-6; cdr3_nt: TGTGCCAGCAGCTTAGAGGGCCCTACCCCCCAAGAGACCCAGTACTTC; cdr3_aa: CASSLEGPTPQETQYF
j_call: TRBJ2-7; d_call: .; clone_size: .; v_call: TRBV5-1; cdr3_nt: TGCGCCAGCAGCTTAAACTCCAGGGAGCAGTACTTC; cdr3_aa: CASSLNSREQYF
j_call: TRBJ1-2; d_call: TRBD1; clone_size: few; v_call: TRBV5-1; cdr3_nt: TGCGCCAGCAGCTTGGGGGGAATACACGACAGGGTCGGCTATGGCTACACCTTC; cdr3_aa: CASSLGGIHDRVGYGYTF
j_call: TRBJ2-1; d_call: TRBD2; clone_size: many; v_call: TRBV3-1; cdr3_nt: TGTGCCAGCAGCCAAGGGGGGGGGTCCTACAATGAGCAGTTCTTC; cdr3_aa: CASSQGGGSYNEQFF
j_call: TRBJ2-7; d_call: TRBD1; clone_size: .; v_call: TRBV20-1; cdr3_nt: TGCAGTGCTCGACGGACAGGGTCATCCTACGAGCAGTACTTC; cdr3_aa: CSARRTGSSYEQYF
j_call: TRBJ2-5; d_call: .; clone_size: .; v_call: TRBV7-2; cdr3_nt: TGTGCCAGCAGCCCCAGTGGGGCGGAGGGGACCCAGTACTTC; cdr3_aa: CASSPSGAEGTQYF
j_call: TRBJ2-2; d_call: TRBD2; clone_size: few; v_call: TRBV12-3/TRBV12-4; cdr3_nt: TGTGCCAGCAGTTCCCTCACCGGGACTAAGGCCGGGGAGCTGTTTTTT; cdr3_aa: CASSSLTGTKAGELFF
j_call: TRBJ2-2; d_call: .; clone_size: many; v_call: TRBV12-3/TRBV12-4; cdr3_nt: TGTGCCACCAAACGCGGAGGGGGCTGGGGGGAGCTGTTTTTT; cdr3_aa: CATKRGGGWGELFF
j_call: TRBJ2-5; d_call: TRBD2; clone_size: .; v_call: TRBV13; cdr3_nt: TGTGCCAGCAGCTTGCGGGAGAGCAAGACCCAGTACTTC; cdr3_aa: CASSLRESKTQYF
j_call: TRBJ2-2; d_call: .; clone_size: .; v_call: TRBV7-9; cdr3_nt: TGTGCCAGCACCCTGCGTAGCGTCTCGAACACCGGGGAGCTGTTTTTT; cdr3_aa: CASTLRSVSNTGELFF